Detailed here is one T cell receptor beta chain. The antigen remains unidentified. These data belong to a study of long-term antiretroviral therapy in people with HIV. General study findings and limits: Records did not include ART adherence, viral resistance or therapy changes. Specimens of blood were obtained during about 2004 to 2018, possibly under older ART regimens.

With survey level as its setting, the immunoSEQ assay was v3.0. This table comes from immunoSEQ multiplex PCR, and its TCRdb copy is limited to in-frame clones, with some not included. This sample carries about 33,000 clones, roughly 80% of them seen once, and the ten largest clones take under 8.5%. V lost 2 bases and J 3 bases, leaving 17 bases between the germline ends. Germline V gene data show CDR1 as MGHDK and CDR2 as SYGVNS. The CDR3 runs 17 residues. Treated in the United States were all of the participants with HIV. The J gene is TRBJ1-3, the V gene TRBV25-1; D gene unclear. Sequencing was performed on unsorted PBMCs, taken 2 years after starting antiretroviral therapy. This sequence was found in a woman aged 50 to 65 with HIV. This CDR3 is CASSERLLAGSGNTIYF. The CDR3 DNA follows: TGTGCCAGCAGTGAAAGGTTACTGGCCGGGAGTGGAAACACCATATATTTT.